This passage covers 3 T cell receptor beta chains from one sample sequenced in a study of OX40 agonist ivuxolimab in advanced cancers. TCRdb's table, derived via immunoSEQ multiplex PCR, lists solely in-frame clones and lacks some. Of approximately 58,000 clones listed, under 95% are singletons. The sample here was CD4+ or CD8+ T cells sorted from blood, taken in a trial of the OX40 agonist ivuxolimab. The receptor source for this set is an adult with an advanced solid tumor such as melanoma, head and neck, liver or kidney cancer.

The rearrangement joins TRBV18 to TRBJ1-2; a weak D match, TRBD1 (5 bases). Trimming removed 3 bases from V and 2 bases from J, with 13 bases in between. Germline V gene lookup returns CDR1 KGHSH and CDR2 LQKENI. CDR3 size: 15 residues. The CDR3 nucleotides are TGTGCCAGCTCACCCACGAGAACAGGCAACTATGGCTACACCTTC. Translating it yields CASSPTRTGNYGYTF.

The rearrangement links TRBV7-8 to TRBJ2-4; D might be TRBD1 (6 bases). There are 17 residues in the CDR3. Per the germline V gene, CDR1 is SGHVS and CDR2 is FQNEAQ. V lost 1 base, J lost 0 bases, and 13 bases lay in between. The DNA of the CDR3 is TGTGCCAGCAGCTTAGGAGGGACAACCCTAGCCAAAAACATTCAGTACTTC. This gives the protein CASSLGGTTLAKNIQYF. Supplemented by reference TRBV7-8 and TRBJ2-4, the full variable domain reads GAGVSQSPRYKVAKRGQDVALRCDPISGHVSLFWYQQALGQGPEFLTYFQNEAQLDKSGLPSDRFFAERPEGSVSTLKIQRTQQEDSAVYLCASSLGGTTLAKNIQYFGAGTRLSVL.

The chain links TRBV4-3 to TRBJ2-1, with D possibly being TRBD1 or TRBD2 (5 bases each). CDR3 size: 14 residues. The germline CDR1 and CDR2 sequences are LGHNA and YSLEER. The V and J ends lost 4 bases and 2 bases respectively, with 9 bases between them. CDR3 protein: CASSPGTAYNEQFF. CDR3 in DNA: TGCGCCAGCAGCCCCGGGACGGCCTACAATGAGCAGTTCTTC.